The rows below give T cell receptor beta chains drawn from one sample of a study of T-cell reconstitution after alpha-beta-depleted transplantation in children. TCRdb re-analysed the PCR reads in MiXCR, keeping a single row per CDR3 protein. The table has hundreds of thousands of distinct CDR3 sequences, about 10% seen once. The source material was PBMCs from the stem cell graft donor, sampled from the stem cell graft. These receptors all stem from a human donor who donated a stem cell graft to a child with SCID. CDR3s include the opening cysteine and the closing phenylalanine or tryptophan. A D gene is named only where the DNA matches it firmly. The listing skips clone size in some rows; elsewhere it reads once, few, many or a size class.

CDR3 | DNA | D | V | length | size | J
CASEGNEKLFF | TGTGCCAGCGAGGGGAATGAAAAACTGTTTTTT | . | TRBV2 | 11 | many | TRBJ1-4
CASSRGQGHTGELFF | TGTGCCAGCAGCCGAGGACAGGGTCACACCGGGGAGCTGTTTTTT | TRBD1 | TRBV7-9 | 15 | once | TRBJ2-2
CASSYARDRVISGDTQYF | TGTGCCAGCAGTTACGCGAGGGACAGGGTGATTTCGGGAGATACGCAGTATTTT | TRBD1 | TRBV6-5 | 18 | many | TRBJ2-3
CASSGLGGRNYNEQFF | TGTGCCAGCAGCGGTTTGGGGGGGAGAAACTACAATGAGCAGTTCTTC | TRBD2 | TRBV4-2 | 16 | . | TRBJ2-1
CSVEGPLAGKGNEQFF | TGCAGCGTTGAAGGTCCACTAGCGGGGAAGGGGAATGAGCAGTTCTTC | TRBD2 | TRBV29-1 | 16 | many | TRBJ2-1
CASSPRYF | TGCGCCAGCAGCCCCCGATATTTT | . | TRBV4-1 | 8 | . | TRBJ1-5
CASSPRSGGQDTQYF | TGTGCCAGCAGCCCTAGAAGCGGGGGGCAAGATACGCAGTATTTT | TRBD2 | TRBV3-1 | 15 | few | TRBJ2-3
CASSEGESTEAFF | TGTGCCAGCAGTGAAGGAGAGAGCACTGAAGCTTTCTTT | . | TRBV6-1 | 13 | . | TRBJ1-1
CSAQSQGYNEQFF | TGCAGTGCTCAGAGCCAGGGTTACAATGAGCAGTTCTTC | . | TRBV20-1 | 13 | many | TRBJ2-1
CSAAHEKLFF | TGCAGTGCTGCTCACGAAAAACTGTTTTTT | . | TRBV20-1 | 10 | . | TRBJ1-4
CASSRTGDSNQPQHF | TGTGCCAGCAGCCGGACAGGGGATAGCAATCAGCCCCAGCATTTT | TRBD1 | TRBV5-6 | 15 | many | TRBJ1-5
CASSFSGAYNEQFF | TGTGCCAGCAGTTTTAGCGGGGCCTACAATGAGCAGTTCTTC | TRBD2 | TRBV6-5 | 14 | few | TRBJ2-1
CASQRGGIGTGELFF | TGTGCCAGCCAAAGAGGGGGTATCGGCACCGGGGAGCTGTTTTTT | . | TRBV6-2/TRBV6-3 | 15 | . | TRBJ2-2
CSALGDKNEKLFF | TGCAGTGCCCTCGGGGACAAAAATGAAAAACTGTTTTTT | . | TRBV20-1 | 13 | few | TRBJ1-4
CSAINRDRANYGYTF | TGCAGTGCCATCAACCGGGACAGAGCTAACTATGGCTACACCTTC | TRBD1 | TRBV20-1 | 15 | . | TRBJ1-2
CASSGSRQATGELFF | TGCGCCAGCAGCGGATCTCGACAGGCCACCGGGGAGCTGTTTTTT | . | TRBV5-1 | 15 | few | TRBJ2-2